The present TCR beta chain was sequenced within a study of T cells after yellow fever vaccination. TCR cDNA was made by 5'RACE template switching, adding a universal primer site and UMIs. TCRdb reprocessed the 5' RACE reads via MiXCR and lists one record per CDR3 protein. In the table there are roughly 500,000 distinct CDR3 sequences, roughly a fifth of which are singletons. This clonotype has more than one count but fewer than ten. Germline V lookup: CDR1 SEHNR, CDR2 FQNEAQ (reference sequence). This CDR3 is built from 14 residues. The trim removed 3 bases at V and 4 bases at J, leaving 4 bases unmatched.

Here the sequenced sample was PBMCs, taken 15 days after the yellow fever booster vaccination. The sequence was collected from a man between 25 and 39 years old who received the YFV17D yellow fever vaccine. The chain joins TRBV7-9 to TRBJ1-1; 8 bases agree with TRBD1. Here the CDR3 reads CASSLEQGVTEAFF. The CDR3 DNA follows: TGTGCCAGCAGCTTGGAACAGGGGGTCACTGAAGCTTTCTTT.